What follows describes a single T cell receptor (beta chain). Its antigen has not been determined. No qualities accompany the bases; no much larger clone lies one base away. The data derive from a study of blood T cell repertoires in COVID-19 (dated by TCRdb to 2018 to 2020). As for the study more broadly: The collaborator samples originated in the United States, Italy and Spain and spanned the acute and convalescent phases of COVID-19. The material from the prospective study consisted of cDNA or gDNA derived from T cells, B-cell-depleted T cells, or PBMCs. The dataset comprised deeply sampled blood TCRbeta repertoires from subjects exposed to, actively infected with, or recovered from COVID-19. The repertoires were released in a freely available public database meant as a resource for research on the immune response to SARS-CoV-2. The samples were drawn from the first 160 participants of the ongoing ImmuneRACE study and from 950 to 1,500 subjects provided by 6 global collaborators. A de-identified subject ID, COVID-19 status, age in years and sex were almost always included in the sample metadata. Where HLA class I and class II types were available, the types were taken from metadata supplied by the sample provider, not from assay-based typing.

Whole blood was collected in K2EDTA tubes by collaborating institutions according to the institutions' own protocols. For TCRbeta analysis, collaborators shipped samples as frozen whole blood, isolated PBMCs, or DNA extracted from either of those sample types. The junction carries 13 bases between V and J, which are trimmed by 0 bases and 8 bases respectively. The CDR3 starts with the cysteine, ends with the phenylalanine, and has 15 residues. Here the CDR3 DNA is all that survives: 45 bases in frame from base 1. CDR1 and CDR2, per the germline V gene, are SGHAT and FQNNGV. TCRbeta CDR3 regions were amplified from genomic DNA by means of the immunoSEQ Assay, a bias-controlled multiplex PCR. Per the original workflow: The number of nucleated cells in each sample was estimated by amplification of reference gene primers within the assay. To quantify the absolute abundance of each unique TCRbeta CDR3 rearrangement, sequence reads were collapsed and filtered. For each sample, productive Simpson clonality was calculated by taking the square root of Simpson's diversity index across productive rearrangements. What TCRdb holds here is the immuneACCESS table cut down to in-frame rearrangements. Part of the clones is not present; checked against another copy, under half of the missing clones reflect an unresolved V gene, and the others are unexplained. V and J calls and clone size are copied from that table; D and trimming were computed from the DNA. This sample has 120,000 or so clones in its table, and approximately 87% of those were observed once. About 3.6% of the sample goes to the ten largest clones.

Paper-wide results and their limitations: The quantity of clinical and demographic metadata differed by source and by participant and was supplied without curation.

Sequencing was carried out using peripheral blood. The sequence derives from a woman in her sixties or seventies with acute or convalescent COVID-19. This sequence uses TRBV11-2 and TRBJ1-4, with no confident D gene call. This receptor has the CDR3 CASSLDRGQGEKLFF. The nucleotides are TGTGCCAGCAGCTTAGATCGCGGGCAAGGGGAAAAACTGTTTTTT.